A selection of T cell receptor beta chains follows, all from one sample in a study of identical twins' blood T cells. TCRdb re-called the 5' RACE reads through MiXCR, storing one row per CDR3 protein. Of fewer than 450,000 distinct CDR3 sequences listed, more than 25% were seen once; the top ten hold approximately 6.6%. Sequenced sample: PBMCs. Source of these receptors: a woman aged 18-49 years in good health. The conserved cysteine and the conserved F or W are not part of the CDR3 here. Fields, in order: CDR3 protein, V gene, D gene, J gene. D genes are given only for firm matches.

ASSVGDRSTLADTQY,TRBV9,TRBD1,TRBJ2-3
ASSIAGEVAEKLF,TRBV19,NA,TRBJ1-4
ASRSILDYEQY,TRBV11-2,NA,TRBJ2-7
SVRRSSYNEQF,TRBV29-1,NA,TRBJ2-1
ASSGSLTSGRGNEQF,TRBV12-3/TRBV12-4,TRBD2,TRBJ2-1
ASSLEFNEQF,TRBV5-1,NA,TRBJ2-1
SARVSGSGEQY,TRBV20-1,TRBD2,TRBJ2-7
ASSSYRSQPQH,TRBV27,NA,TRBJ1-5
SSGTGGYEQY,TRBV20-1,TRBD1,TRBJ2-7
SARLPGSGRARNEQF,TRBV20-1,TRBD2,TRBJ2-1
ASSLNPLQGYEQY,TRBV28,NA,TRBJ2-7
SVSLGQGYNYGYT,TRBV29-1,TRBD1,TRBJ1-2
ASSSGQGTTYEQY,TRBV6-2/TRBV6-3,TRBD1,TRBJ2-7
SAEDGTVRGYEQY,TRBV20-1,NA,TRBJ2-7
SARAPGHTVNEQF,TRBV20-1,NA,TRBJ2-1
ASSYDRQGHRGNEQY,TRBV6-2/TRBV6-3,NA,TRBJ2-7
SVKRGTGDNSNQPQH,TRBV20-1,TRBD1,TRBJ1-5
ASSQDGVRYGYT,TRBV3-1,NA,TRBJ1-2